Listed below are T cell receptor beta chains from one sample, sequenced in a study of cytomegalovirus exposure and HLA in healthy donors. Assay: immunoSEQ multiplex PCR; the TCRdb copy retains only in-frame clones and omits some. Of about 77,000 clones in the sample, around 78% are singletons; the top ten hold 1.6%. Sequences were obtained from PBMCs. All receptors come from a man aged 35 to 55 in good health and CMV-seronegative. Both conserved end residues are part of each CDR3. D genes are given only for firm matches. The listing skips clone size in some rows; elsewhere it reads once, few, many or a size class.

TRBV6-6	13	TRBD1	TRBJ1-1	-	TGTGCCAGCTACAGGGGGGGGAACACTGAAGCTTTCTTT	CASYRGGNTEAFF
TRBV5-1	12	TRBD1	TRBJ1-2	-	TGCGCCAGCGGGAGAGGGGGACAGCCTCACACCTTC	CASGRGGQPHTF
TRBV7-9	13	-	TRBJ2-3	-	TGTGCCAGCAGCCCGGACAGTCCAGATACGCAGTATTTT	CASSPDSPDTQYF
TRBV4-2	14	-	TRBJ2-7	few	TGTGCCAGCAGCCAAGACGGGGGAGCCTACGAGCAGTACTTC	CASSQDGGAYEQYF
TRBV4-1	17	-	TRBJ2-5	few	TGCGCCAGCAGCCAAGATTGGGGAGGTTGGCAGGGCGAGACCCAGTACTTC	CASSQDWGGWQGETQYF
TRBV18	15	-	TRBJ2-7	-	TGTGCCAGCTCACCACCAACTAGCACCACCTACGAGCAGTACTTC	CASSPPTSTTYEQYF
TRBV6-1	13	-	TRBJ1-2	once	TGTGCCAGCAGTGAAGCGGACAGCTATGGCTACACCTTC	CASSEADSYGYTF
TRBV10-3	15	-	TRBJ2-7	-	TGTGCCATCAGTGTTGGGCAGGGGATTACCTACGAGCAGTACTTC	CAISVGQGITYEQYF
TRBV5-5	16	TRBD2	TRBJ2-7	once	TGTGCCAGCAGGGTGCCGGGACTAGCGGGACCCTACGAGCAGTACTTC	CASRVPGLAGPYEQYF
TRBV29-1	15	-	TRBJ2-7	-	TGCAGCGTTGATGGACTATCCTTCGCCCCCTACGAGCAGTACTTC	CSVDGLSFAPYEQYF
TRBV18	20	-	TRBJ1-3	-	TGTGCCAGCTCACCCCCAAATTCAGGGGATTCGGCGTCCAGGTTGAGGACCATATATTTT	CASSPPNSGDSASRLRTIYF
TRBV28	13	-	TRBJ1-2	-	TGTGCCAGCAGAAGCAGGACTCCAATCGGCTACACCTTC	CASRSRTPIGYTF
TRBV28	15	-	TRBJ1-5	-	TGTGCCAGCGTCGATCGTCGGGGAAGCAATCAGCCCCAGCATTTT	CASVDRRGSNQPQHF
TRBV19	15	-	TRBJ2-7	-	TGTGCCACCAGGCGGGGAGCTTACAACGCCTACGAGCAGTACTTC	CATRRGAYNAYEQYF
TRBV18	15	-	TRBJ1-3	-	TGTGCCAGCTCACCCCAGGGGAACTTTGGAAACACCATATATTTT	CASSPQGNFGNTIYF
TRBV7-2	19	-	TRBJ2-2	few	TGTGCCAGCAGCTTACGGGTGCGGTGGCTAGCAGCGAACACCGGGGAGCTGTTTTTT	CASSLRVRWLAANTGELFF
TRBV7-3	14	TRBD2	TRBJ2-1	-	TGTGCCAGCAGCTCCGGACTAGCGGGCGCTGAGCAGTTCTTC	CASSSGLAGAEQFF
TRBV7-6	18	-	TRBJ1-1	once	TGTGCCAGCAGCTTAGGTACTCTGGTCGCGGCCGGGAACACTGAAGCTTTCTTT	CASSLGTLVAAGNTEAFF
TRBV28	14	TRBD1	TRBJ1-2	-	TGTGCCAGCAGGACAACCGGGACAGGGGGGGGCTACACCTTC	CASRTTGTGGGYTF
TRBV4-1	15	-	TRBJ1-4	-	TGCGCCAGCAGCCAAGTGCAGGTTAATAATGAAAAACTGTTTTTT	CASSQVQVNNEKLFF
TRBV6-4	15	-	TRBJ1-2	-	TGTGCCAGCAGTGACGGAGGATCAGGGGAGCATGGCTACACCTTC	CASSDGGSGEHGYTF
TRBV5-4	15	TRBD1	TRBJ1-5	-	TGTGCCAGCAGCTTGGACAGGGGGCGAAATCAGCCCCAGCATTTT	CASSLDRGRNQPQHF
TRBV27	15	-	TRBJ1-6	-	TGTGCCAGCAGTCACCGGGGGGATGTCGGTTCACCCCTCCACTTT	CASSHRGDVGSPLHF
TRBV4-2	15	TRBD2	TRBJ2-3	-	TGTGCCAGCAGCCCGACTAGCGGGAGTTCTGATACGCAGTATTTT	CASSPTSGSSDTQYF
TRBV2	15	-	TRBJ1-1	once	TGTGCCAGCAGTGAGTTGGGGCAGCTGAACACTGAAGCTTTCTTT	CASSELGQLNTEAFF
TRBV9	16	TRBD1	TRBJ2-2	-	TGTGCCAGCAGCGTATTCGACAGGGGAAAACGCGGGGAGCTGTTTTTT	CASSVFDRGKRGELFF
TRBV4-2	16	TRBD1	TRBJ1-6	-	TGTGCCAGCAGCCAAGGACAGGGGATAGTTAATTCACCCCTCCACTTT	CASSQGQGIVNSPLHF
TRBV6-1	13	-	TRBJ2-3	-	TGTGCCAGCAGAAAGTCAGGGACAGATACGCAGTATTTT	CASRKSGTDTQYF
TRBV15	14	TRBD1	TRBJ1-4	-	TGTGCCACCAGCTCCGACAGGGCGGACGAAAAACTGTTTTTT	CATSSDRADEKLFF
TRBV28	12	-	TRBJ2-1	few	TGTGCCAGCAGTCGACTAGTCAATGAGCAGTTCTTC	CASSRLVNEQFF
TRBV13	17	-	TRBJ2-3	-	TGTGCCAGCAGCTTAGGCCCGACTAGGCCCCAGGCAGATACGCAGTATTTT	CASSLGPTRPQADTQYF
TRBV7-9	15	TRBD2	TRBJ2-1	few	TGTGCCGGGGGACTCCGGACTAGCTCCTACAATGAGCAGTTCTTC	CAGGLRTSSYNEQFF
TRBV9	16	-	TRBJ1-3	-	TGTGCCAGCAGCGTACAGGGAAGGTTTGCTGGAAACACCATATATTTT	CASSVQGRFAGNTIYF
TRBV11-2	14	TRBD2	TRBJ2-7	once	TGTGCCAGCAGCTTCCCGGGGGGCTCCTACGAGCAGTACTTC	CASSFPGGSYEQYF
TRBV18	14	-	TRBJ2-3	-	TGTGCCAGCTCCCCCCCGGAGCTAAGAGATACGCAGTATTTT	CASSPPELRDTQYF
TRBV5-1	12	-	TRBJ1-2	-	TGCGCCAGCAGCTCGACGGGGGACGGCTACACCTTC	CASSSTGDGYTF
TRBV28	15	TRBD2	TRBJ2-7	few	TGTGCCAGCAGTTTAATTACTAGCGGACGATACGAGCAGTACTTC	CASSLITSGRYEQYF
TRBV28	17	-	TRBJ2-6	-	TGTGCCAGCACCCCTGGAGGCAGCAGCTCTGGGGCCAACGTCCTGACTTTC	CASTPGGSSSGANVLTF
TRBV2	13	TRBD2	TRBJ2-7	-	TGTGCCAGCAGACTAGCGGGAGGGCACGAGCAGTACTTC	CASRLAGGHEQYF
TRBV28	14	-	TRBJ1-4	-	TGTGCCAGCAGTTTAACATACACCCGTGGAGGACTGTTTTTT	CASSLTYTRGGLFF